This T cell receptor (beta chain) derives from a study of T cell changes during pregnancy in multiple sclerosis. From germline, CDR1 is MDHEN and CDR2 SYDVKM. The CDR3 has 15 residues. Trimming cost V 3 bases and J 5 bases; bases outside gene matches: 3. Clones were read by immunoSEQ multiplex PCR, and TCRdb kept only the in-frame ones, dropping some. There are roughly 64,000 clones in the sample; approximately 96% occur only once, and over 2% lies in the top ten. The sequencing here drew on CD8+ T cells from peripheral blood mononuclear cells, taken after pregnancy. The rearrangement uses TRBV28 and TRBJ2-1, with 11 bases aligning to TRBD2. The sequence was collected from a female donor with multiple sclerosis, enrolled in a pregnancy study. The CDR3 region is CASSFPTSGDNEQFF. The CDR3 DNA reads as TGTGCCAGCAGTTTTCCGACTAGCGGGGACAATGAGCAGTTCTTC. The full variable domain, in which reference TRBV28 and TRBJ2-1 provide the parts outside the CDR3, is DVKVTQSSRYLVKRTGEKVFLECVQDMDHENMFWYRQDPGLGLRLIYFSYDVKMKEKGDIPEGYSVSREKKERFSLILESASTNQTSMYLCASSFPTSGDNEQFFGPGTRLTVL.